This T cell receptor (beta chain) was sequenced for a study of CD8 T cells in ankylosing spondylitis. Findings of the study overall: Typical of ankylosing spondylitis blood, it appeared, was a TCR beta motif of fewer than 10 highly homologous variants.

With respect to this clonotype: Its antigen is not identified.

The length of the CDR3 is 15 residues. The ends were cut back, 0 bases at V and 3 bases at J, with 13 bases in the middle. The V gene's germline CDR1 is DFQATT and CDR2 SNEGSKA (reference sequence). TCRdb reprocessed the 5' RACE reads via MiXCR and lists one record per CDR3 protein. The sample holds about 450,000 distinct CDR3 sequences, roughly 26% seen once. Sequenced sample: blood, either unsorted or a sorted T cell fraction (not recorded which). The rearrangement uses TRBV20-1 and TRBJ2-3; no reliable D call. This receptor was taken from a male donor with ankylosing spondylitis. CDR3: CSARDPTPMTDTQYF. The CDR3 coding sequence is TGCAGTGCTAGAGACCCCACTCCCATGACAGATACGCAGTATTTT.